This is a list of T cell receptor beta chains from one sample in a study of T cell changes during pregnancy in multiple sclerosis. Data came from immunoSEQ multiplex PCR; TCRdb stores just in-frame clones and leaves some out. The data show approximately 83,000 clones, with about 93% seen just once and about 3.9% held by the top ten. This specimen was peripheral blood, taken in the first trimester of pregnancy. Receptors were obtained from a female donor with multiple sclerosis, enrolled in a pregnancy study. CDR3s leave out the opening cysteine and the closing phenylalanine or tryptophan. The order of the fields is D gene, J gene, V gene, CDR3 protein. The D gene is left open where the match is weak.

d_gene: TRBD2
j_gene: TRBJ2-7
v_gene: TRBV4-1
CDR3aa: ASSLGLAAAPYEQY

d_gene: TRBD1
j_gene: TRBJ1-5
v_gene: TRBV15
CDR3aa: ATSRSGQGYQPQH

d_gene: TRBD1
j_gene: TRBJ1-4
v_gene: TRBV9
CDR3aa: ASSGTGRSEKLF

d_gene: -
j_gene: TRBJ2-7
v_gene: TRBV7-8
CDR3aa: ASSLGPSYEQY

d_gene: -
j_gene: TRBJ2-3
v_gene: TRBV14
CDR3aa: ASSPRGDTQY

d_gene: TRBD2
j_gene: TRBJ2-1
v_gene: TRBV18
CDR3aa: ASSPPLAGGYNEQF

d_gene: -
j_gene: TRBJ2-7
v_gene: TRBV5-1
CDR3aa: ASSRGEIYEQY

d_gene: -
j_gene: TRBJ2-1
v_gene: TRBV6-9
CDR3aa: ASSYSGRVKYNEQF

d_gene: TRBD1
j_gene: TRBJ2-7
v_gene: TRBV27
CDR3aa: ASSYGQGAYEQY

d_gene: -
j_gene: TRBJ1-1
v_gene: TRBV10-3
CDR3aa: AIRPVAGLREPMNTEAF

d_gene: -
j_gene: TRBJ2-7
v_gene: TRBV6-1
CDR3aa: AGGGATYEQY

d_gene: TRBD1
j_gene: TRBJ1-5
v_gene: TRBV6-1
CDR3aa: ASVRDRGNQPQH

d_gene: TRBD1
j_gene: TRBJ2-3
v_gene: TRBV29-1
CDR3aa: SVAGTEERSTDTQY

d_gene: -
j_gene: TRBJ2-2
v_gene: TRBV30
CDR3aa: AWSVRQGSTYTGELF

d_gene: TRBD2
j_gene: TRBJ2-4
v_gene: TRBV18
CDR3aa: ASSPLAGGPRRVFIQY

d_gene: -
j_gene: TRBJ2-1
v_gene: TRBV27
CDR3aa: ASSSPGHLNNEQF

d_gene: TRBD1
j_gene: TRBJ1-1
v_gene: TRBV5-7
CDR3aa: ATRQGANTEAF

d_gene: -
j_gene: TRBJ2-1
v_gene: TRBV7-3
CDR3aa: ASSSTRARDEQF

d_gene: TRBD1
j_gene: TRBJ2-5
v_gene: TRBV5-5
CDR3aa: ASSFRDRVAETQY

d_gene: TRBD1
j_gene: TRBJ2-2
v_gene: TRBV7-9
CDR3aa: ASSLLGQGNWTGELF

d_gene: -
j_gene: TRBJ1-4
v_gene: TRBV14
CDR3aa: ASSPLGRRMF

d_gene: -
j_gene: TRBJ1-5
v_gene: TRBV21-1
CDR3aa: ASRKGSHGGGNQPQH

d_gene: TRBD1
j_gene: TRBJ1-6
v_gene: TRBV11-2
CDR3aa: ATATGKGSPLH

d_gene: TRBD2
j_gene: TRBJ2-7
v_gene: TRBV27
CDR3aa: ASSLSALAGTYEQY

d_gene: TRBD1
j_gene: TRBJ2-6
v_gene: TRBV7-9
CDR3aa: ARDRSGANVLT

d_gene: -
j_gene: TRBJ1-6
v_gene: TRBV15
CDR3aa: ATSRDTVDGSPLH

d_gene: TRBD1
j_gene: TRBJ1-5
v_gene: TRBV5-6
CDR3aa: ASSFLGQGLDQPQH

d_gene: TRBD1
j_gene: TRBJ1-4
v_gene: TRBV15
CDR3aa: ATSNDRTGGEKLF

d_gene: -
j_gene: TRBJ2-7
v_gene: TRBV18
CDR3aa: ASSPGGRPHEQY

d_gene: -
j_gene: TRBJ2-2
v_gene: TRBV25-1
CDR3aa: ASSEYFGATANTGELF

d_gene: TRBD2
j_gene: TRBJ2-3
v_gene: TRBV6-5
CDR3aa: ASNERSGGPDTQY

d_gene: -
j_gene: TRBJ1-1
v_gene: TRBV4-2
CDR3aa: ASSQDIRARAEAF